Here is one T cell receptor beta chain with its context. In the original analysis: For nucleated cells, counts were estimated from reference gene primer amplification. Profiled with immunoSEQ multiplex PCR; TCRdb holds only in-frame clones, not every one. V and J calls and clone size are those listed in that table; D and trimming were worked out from the DNA. The sample holds around 200,000 clones; around four fifths are singletons and the top ten take roughly 9.4%. Germline CDR1 and CDR2: MNHNY and SVGAGI (reference sequence). V was pared by 1 base and J by 7 bases, with 6 bases of the junction left unmatched. This CDR3 has 14 amino acids. These data are taken from a study of blood T cell repertoires in COVID-19.

The TCR sequence derives from a man aged 40-50 years with active or convalescent COVID-19. The chain links TRBV6-6 to TRBJ2-7, with 8 positions matching TRBD1. Specimen: peripheral blood. DNA of the CDR3: TGTGCCAGCAGTTACTTAACACAGGGGGGAGAGCAGTACTTC. As protein: CASSYLTQGGEQYF.